This T cell receptor beta chain derives from a study of T-cell memory formation after mild COVID-19. The overall study: TCR clusters were mostly donor specific. Overall study results and limits: Later expanders leaned CD4+, whereas day 15 to 85 contracting clones were balanced CD4/CD8. The appearance of some responding clones in pre-infection memory suggested that cross-reactive memory joined.

With regard to this clonotype: Its specificity is unknown.

TCR alpha and TCR beta cDNA libraries carrying sample barcodes and UMIs came from 5'RACE with constant-segment primers. TCRdb recomputed calls from the 5' RACE reads with MiXCR, one row per CDR3 protein. The sample includes about 240,000 distinct CDR3 sequences, over 9% of them seen just once. Trimming removed 6 bases at V and 8 bases at J, with 16 bases between. The CDR3 is 12 amino acids. Germline CDR1 and CDR2: SQVTM and ANQGSEA. The chain has TRBV29-1 and TRBJ1-2, with a weak D call TRBD1 (5 bases). The sequence was collected from a young man who had mild COVID-19 (a few samples of this study predate the infection). Cell type and time point are not known. The material sequenced was PBMCs or a T cell subset sorted from them (not recorded which). CDR3 amino acids: CSVQEAGRGYTF. CDR3 bases: TGCAGCGTCCAGGAGGCGGGGCGAGGCTACACCTTC.